Given below is one T cell receptor beta chain in context. This sample was taken from a study of blood T cell repertoires in COVID-19. Seattle patient enrollment occurred during active infection, with longitudinal follow-up thereafter. The CDR3 extends over 15 amino acids. Germline CDR1 SNHLY, CDR2 FYNNEI. The V and J ends lost 8 bases and 2 bases respectively, with 18 bases between them. Assay used: immunoSEQ multiplex PCR; TCRdb lists only in-frame clones, some missing. Found here are 250,000 to 300,000 clones, around nine tenths of them singletons; the top ten hold about 10%. Sequenced material: peripheral blood. The receptor comes from a woman aged 30 to 39 with COVID-19, enrolled during active disease. V and J are TRBV2 and TRBJ1-2; D call uncertain. This CDR3 is CASHPAGTRNYGYTF. In DNA form, the CDR3 reads TGTGCCAGCCACCCCGCGGGCACCCGAAACTATGGCTACACCTTC.